This T cell receptor (beta chain) is from a study of T cells expressing NK-cell markers. TCR beta cDNA was generated via 5'RACE template switching incorporating UMIs. TCRdb reprocessed the 5' RACE reads and keeps a single row for each CDR3 protein, giving no DNA. The sample table includes about 540,000 distinct CDR3 sequences. The CDR3 spans 14 residues. Germline loops: CDR1 SGHVS, CDR2 FNYEAQ. Sequenced material: blood T cells: a sorted CD56 or NKG2C T cell subset, CD4+ or CD8+ T cells, or bulk PBMC T cells (not recorded which). This chain links TRBV7-6 with TRBJ2-5; no DNA is available, so the TRBD2 call from TCRdb remains unchecked. The source of this sequence is a man between 18 and 29 years old in good health. CDR3 residues: CASSHPYRQETQYF.